This is a list of T cell receptor beta chains from one sample in a study of T cell changes during pregnancy in multiple sclerosis. TCRdb keeps only in-frame clones here, not all; method: immunoSEQ multiplex PCR. This table holds more than 65,000 clones, around 90% found once. The sequencing here drew on CD4+ T cells from peripheral blood mononuclear cells, taken before pregnancy. The receptors were sampled from a female donor with multiple sclerosis, enrolled in a pregnancy study. The CDR3 runs from the conserved cysteine through the conserved F or W. D genes are given only for firm matches. Size is omitted from some rows. Given values are once, few, many or a class for expanded clones.

CASSYLSDTEAFF | TGTGCCAGCAGTTACCTCAGCGACACTGAAGCTTTCTTT | TRBJ1-1 | TRBV6-5 | - | -
CASSPRTGGDTEAFF | TGTGCCAGCAGCCCACGGACAGGGGGGGACACTGAAGCTTTCTTT | TRBJ1-1 | TRBV27 | - | TRBD1
CAIQPAGLDQPQHF | TGTGCCATCCAACCGGCAGGCCTCGATCAGCCCCAGCATTTT | TRBJ1-5 | TRBV10-3 | once | -
CASSPRQGSNTGELFF | TGTGCCAGCAGCCCGCGACAGGGATCGAACACCGGGGAGCTGTTTTTT | TRBJ2-2 | TRBV9 | - | TRBD1
CASSLTGGGNQPQHF | TGTGCCAGCAGCTTAACAGGGGGAGGCAATCAGCCCCAGCATTTT | TRBJ1-5 | TRBV7-2 | - | TRBD1
CASSLVGTGGGQANYGYTF | TGTGCCAGCAGTTTAGTGGGGACAGGGGGAGGGCAAGCTAACTATGGCTACACCTTC | TRBJ1-2 | TRBV28 | - | TRBD1
CSVKQGADTQYF | TGCAGCGTCAAACAGGGGGCGGATACGCAGTATTTT | TRBJ2-3 | TRBV29-1 | - | TRBD1
CASSSGERTQYF | TGTGCCAGCAGCTCAGGGGAGAGGACGCAGTATTTT | TRBJ2-3 | TRBV7-9 | - | -
CSAPGINEQYF | TGCAGTGCCCCGGGGATAAACGAGCAGTACTTC | TRBJ2-7 | TRBV20-1 | - | -
CASSEEGLASGEQFF | TGTGCCAGCAGTGAAGAAGGACTAGCTTCGGGTGAGCAGTTCTTC | TRBJ2-1 | TRBV2 | - | TRBD2
CASSLSGTQYF | TGTGCCAGCAGCCTTAGCGGGACCCAGTACTTC | TRBJ2-5 | TRBV5-8 | - | -
CASSFQRTGDYEQYF | TGCGCCAGCAGCTTCCAGAGGACAGGGGACTACGAGCAGTACTTC | TRBJ2-7 | TRBV5-1 | - | TRBD1
CASSLSGTMDGYTF | TGCGCCAGCAGCCTCTCCGGGACTATGGATGGCTACACCTTC | TRBJ1-2 | TRBV4-1 | - | -
CASSISRADGGNQPQHF | TGTGCCAGTAGTATAAGCCGAGCGGATGGGGGCAATCAGCCCCAGCATTTT | TRBJ1-5 | TRBV19 | - | -
CASSNTQGGKPQHF | TGTGCCAGTAGCAATACACAGGGGGGGAAGCCCCAGCATTTT | TRBJ1-5 | TRBV19 | - | TRBD1
CASSPEEAWNTEAFF | TGCGCCAGCAGCCCGGAAGAGGCGTGGAACACTGAAGCTTTCTTT | TRBJ1-1 | TRBV5-1 | - | -
CASSLGGAGWETQYF | TGCGCCAGCAGCTTGGGCGGAGCGGGGTGGGAGACCCAGTACTTC | TRBJ2-5 | TRBV5-1 | - | TRBD2
CASRYGTESTDTQYF | TGTGCCAGTAGATACGGGACAGAAAGCACAGATACGCAGTATTTT | TRBJ2-3 | TRBV19 | - | TRBD1
CASSPGLVNEKLFF | TGTGCCAGCAGTCCAGGGTTGGTAAATGAAAAACTGTTTTTT | TRBJ1-4 | TRBV6-1 | - | -
CASSDRSYVDTEAFF | TGTGCCAGCTCCGACAGGTCGTACGTTGACACTGAAGCTTTCTTT | TRBJ1-1 | TRBV18 | - | -
CAWSVETAYEQYF | TGTGCCTGGAGTGTAGAGACAGCGTACGAGCAGTACTTC | TRBJ2-7 | TRBV30 | - | -
CASSSLGQVNSPLHF | TGTGCCAGCAGTAGCCTGGGACAAGTTAATTCACCCCTCCACTTT | TRBJ1-6 | TRBV6-1 | - | -
CASSIAGFDQPQHF | TGTGCCAGTAGTATAGCAGGGTTCGATCAGCCCCAGCATTTT | TRBJ1-5 | TRBV19 | - | -
CASSLGGQPYEQYF | TGCGCCAGCAGCTTGGGGGGACAGCCCTACGAGCAGTACTTC | TRBJ2-7 | TRBV5-1 | - | TRBD1
CASSSDGQGHQPQHF | TGTGCCAGCAGCTCGGATGGACAGGGCCATCAGCCCCAGCATTTT | TRBJ1-5 | TRBV5-5 | - | TRBD1
CASSLLRGLSEQYF | TGTGCCAGCAGCCTTCTTCGAGGGCTTAGCGAGCAGTACTTC | TRBJ2-7 | TRBV5-6 | - | -
CASSSTAAYYNEQFF | TGTGCCAGCAGTTCAACAGCGGCTTACTACAATGAGCAGTTCTTC | TRBJ2-1 | TRBV6-5 | - | -
CATSRGPTESIYGYTF | TGTGCCACCAGCAGAGGTCCCACTGAATCTATCTATGGCTACACCTTC | TRBJ1-2 | TRBV15 | - | -
CASRLTHGANVLTF | TGTGCCAGCAGGCTAACTCATGGGGCCAACGTCCTGACTTTC | TRBJ2-6 | TRBV7-9 | - | -
CASSNYLVNTEAFF | TGCGCCAGCAGCAATTACTTGGTGAACACTGAAGCTTTCTTT | TRBJ1-1 | TRBV5-1 | - | -
CASSPIAGGGTDTQYF | TGTGCCAGCTCACCAATAGCGGGGGGGGGCACAGATACGCAGTATTTT | TRBJ2-3 | TRBV18 | - | TRBD2
CASDTGTGNEKLFF | TGTGCCAGTGACACCGGGACAGGCAATGAAAAACTGTTTTTT | TRBJ1-4 | TRBV27 | - | TRBD1
CASTGGVGSYEQYF | TGTGCCAGCACCGGGGGGGTAGGGTCCTACGAGCAGTACTTC | TRBJ2-7 | TRBV6-1 | once | TRBD2
CASSLASQGANTEAFF | TGCGCCAGCAGCTTGGCCTCCCAGGGGGCGAACACTGAAGCTTTCTTT | TRBJ1-1 | TRBV5-1 | - | TRBD1
CASSLVGPNEQFF | TGCGCCAGCAGCTTAGTGGGGCCCAATGAGCAGTTCTTC | TRBJ2-1 | TRBV5-1 | - | -
CASSLGGTGNEQFF | TGTGCCAGCAGCTTGGGCGGGACCGGGAATGAGCAGTTCTTC | TRBJ2-1 | TRBV5-4 | - | -
CASSPQAADGELFF | TGTGCCAGCAGCCCCCAAGCGGCAGACGGGGAGCTGTTTTTT | TRBJ2-2 | TRBV9 | - | -
CASSPTAGNYGYTF | TGTGCCAGCAGCCCCACCGCAGGGAACTATGGCTACACCTTC | TRBJ1-2 | TRBV6-5 | - | -
CASSHRPGWGEQYF | TGTGCCAGCAGCCATCGTCCAGGGTGGGGCGAGCAGTACTTC | TRBJ2-7 | TRBV14 | - | -
CASSDRERGELFF | TGTGCCAGCAGTGACAGGGAACGCGGGGAGCTGTTTTTT | TRBJ2-2 | TRBV2 | - | -
CASSLSGIDSPLHF | TGTGCCAGCAGTTTGTCGGGGATCGATTCACCCCTCCACTTT | TRBJ1-6 | TRBV27 | - | -
CASSEQQASGPYEQYF | TGTGCCAGCAGTGAACAGCAGGCTAGCGGCCCCTACGAGCAGTACTTC | TRBJ2-7 | TRBV6-1 | - | TRBD2
CASSQDAALAGASSTDTQYF | TGTGCCAGCAGCCAAGATGCGGCGCTAGCGGGGGCGTCTAGCACAGATACGCAGTATTTT | TRBJ2-3 | TRBV4-2 | - | TRBD2
CASSFFGLAGDYEQYF | TGTGCCAGCAGTTTTTTCGGACTAGCGGGAGACTACGAGCAGTACTTC | TRBJ2-7 | TRBV28 | - | TRBD2
CASSSGSRTEAFF | TGTGCCAGTAGTTCAGGGTCCCGAACTGAAGCTTTCTTT | TRBJ1-1 | TRBV19 | - | -
CASRQGGNTEAFF | TGCGCCAGCAGACAAGGGGGAAACACTGAAGCTTTCTTT | TRBJ1-1 | TRBV5-1 | once | -
CASHPLAGAGNEQFF | TGTGCATCCCACCCCCTAGCGGGAGCAGGTAATGAGCAGTTCTTC | TRBJ2-1 | TRBV28 | - | TRBD2
CASSQERLAGAVGSYNEQFF | TGCGCCAGCAGCCAAGAAAGGCTAGCGGGAGCCGTTGGGTCCTACAATGAGCAGTTCTTC | TRBJ2-1 | TRBV4-1 | - | TRBD2
CASRATGGNQPQHF | TGTGCCAGTAGAGCGACAGGGGGAAATCAGCCCCAGCATTTT | TRBJ1-5 | TRBV19 | - | TRBD1
CASSLGLGSYTF | TGTGCCAGCAGCTTGGGCCTCGGGAGCTACACCTTC | TRBJ1-2 | TRBV5-6 | once | -
CSASLPGGQFF | TGCAGTGCTAGTTTGCCGGGAGGGCAGTTCTTC | TRBJ2-1 | TRBV20-1 | few | TRBD2
CASALGRGTQYF | TGTGCCAGCGCTCTGGGCCGGGGAACGCAGTATTTT | TRBJ2-3 | TRBV2 | - | -
CASSQLAGVIYEQYF | TGTGCCAGCTCACAACTAGCGGGGGTTATTTACGAGCAGTACTTC | TRBJ2-7 | TRBV18 | - | TRBD2
CASASGPGTEAFF | TGCGCCAGCGCCTCTGGCCCGGGGACTGAAGCTTTCTTT | TRBJ1-1 | TRBV5-1 | - | -